This T cell receptor (beta chain) was retrieved from a study of graft-versus-host responses after intestinal transplantation. As for this clone: The antigen is undetermined.

Profiled with immunoSEQ multiplex PCR; TCRdb holds only in-frame clones, not every one. In the table there are about 85,000 clones, approximately 90% of which are singletons. Sequencing was performed on unstimulated CD8+ T cells sorted from spleen or lymph node cells, taken before transplant. The sequence derives from a human donor who was the organ donor for an intestinal transplant.

CDR3 bases: TGTGCCAGCAAGGTGTCAGGGGAGAACGAGCAGTACTTC. Its translation is CASKVSGENEQYF. V usage is TRBV28 and J usage is TRBJ2-7; D might be TRBD1 (6 bases). Trimming took 7 bases from V and 5 from J, leaving 15 bases between them. Germline-derived CDR1 and CDR2 are MDHEN and SYDVKM. The length of the CDR3 is 13 residues.